This T cell receptor beta chain was sequenced during a study of follicular helper T cells after annual influenza vaccination. Time point of the sample: 2014-2015 season, pre-vaccination. V lost 0 bases and J lost 1, with 7 bases in between. Germline loops: CDR1 SGHRS, CDR2 YFSETQ. The CDR3 extends over 14 amino acids. Profiled with immunoSEQ multiplex PCR; TCRdb holds only in-frame clones, not every one. The data contain 11,000 to 15,000 clones, 70% to 90% of them singletons. Study-level points and caveats: ICOS+CD38+ cTfh clonality tracked population frequency, and its change tracked circulating plasmablast change.

Of note for this clone: Its specificity is not known.

V usage is TRBV5-1 and J usage is TRBJ1-1; D is uncertain. The material was CXCR5- memory CD4+ T cells sorted from blood, obtained on the day of influenza vaccination. This receptor was identified in an adult who received the influenza vaccine. DNA for the CDR3: TGCGCCAGCAGCTTGGCCCTGTCGAACACTGAAGCTTTCTTT. It specifies CASSLALSNTEAFF.